This entry lists 11 T cell receptor beta chains sequenced from one sample in a study of T cells after yellow fever vaccination. TCRdb redid the calling of the 5' RACE reads with MiXCR, one entry per CDR3 protein. The table includes hundreds of thousands of distinct CDR3 sequences, 17% detected once. The input for sequencing was PBMCs, taken less than 6 days after the first yellow fever vaccination. The receptors derive from a man aged 18 to 30 who received the YFV17D yellow fever vaccine.

The table lists this clonotype with a few counts. The chain joins TRBV10-3 to TRBJ1-2, with D possibly matching TRBD1 (6 bases). The CDR3 has 15 amino acids. With 0 bases removed from V and 9 bases from J, the gap between germline ends came to 17 bases. Germline V gives CDR1 ENHRY, CDR2 SYGVKD. CDR3 nucleotide sequence: TGTGCCATCAGTGAGTCTCGACAGGCCGTCTCTAGCTACACCTTC. This encodes CAISESRQAVSSYTF.

V gene TRBV2 combines with J gene TRBJ2-1, with 7 nucleotides matching TRBD1. The trim removed 5 bases at V and 8 bases at J, leaving 12 bases unmatched. This CDR3 region has 15 residues. Germline V gene lookup returns CDR1 SNHLY and CDR2 FYNNEI. The CDR3 sequence is CASSQGDLAWDEQFF. DNA of the CDR3: TGTGCCAGCAGTCAGGGGGACCTCGCTTGGGATGAGCAGTTCTTC.

J is TRBJ2-3 and V is TRBV10-1, with unresolved D. CDR1 is WNHNN, CDR2 SYGVQD, per germline (reference sequence). V lost 3 bases, J lost 0 bases, and 7 bases lay in between. The CDR3 has 14 amino acids. Written as DNA, the CDR3 is TGCGCCAGCAGTGAAGGGCACAGCACAGATACGCAGTATTTT. As protein: CASSEGHSTDTQYF.

The J gene is TRBJ1-5, the V gene TRBV4-3; no definite D call. There are 13 residues in the CDR3. Germline V gene lookup returns CDR1 LGHNA and CDR2 YSLEER. V gave up 0 bases and J gave up 7 bases, with 7 bases separating them. The DNA for the CDR3 is TGCGCCAGCAGCCAAGATGCCTGGCAGCCCCAGCATTTT. This codes for CASSQDAWQPQHF.

This clonotype was detected only a few times. This chain connects TRBV9 to TRBJ1-1; weak D call: TRBD1 (5 bases). This CDR3 spans 15 amino acids. Trimming shortened V by 2 bases and J by 3 bases, and 14 bases separated the two germline ends. Germline CDR1 and CDR2: SGDLS and YYNGEE. In DNA, the CDR3 is TGTGCCAGCAGCGTTGACAGTTACGGGGACACTGAAGCTTTCTTT. Protein product: CASSVDSYGDTEAFF.

CDR3 bases: TGTGCCGTCCGTTCGGGACAGGGATATTCACCCCTCCACTTT. The encoded protein is CAVRSGQGYSPLHF. This sequence joins TRBV10-3 and TRBJ1-6; 9 positions agree with TRBD1. CDR1 is ENHRY and CDR2 is SYGVKD in the germline V gene. The length of the CDR3 is 14 residues. V was clipped by 11 bases and J by 8 bases; unmatched bases: 10.

The J gene is TRBJ2-2, the V gene TRBV3-1; 12 nucleotides agree with TRBD2. This CDR3 has 17 amino acids. The ends lost 6 bases at V and 1 base at J; junction bases unmatched: 6. Germline CDR1 LGHDT, CDR2 YNNKEL (reference sequence). The CDR3 is CASRDRLAGENTGELFF. In nucleotides, the CDR3 is TGTGCCAGCAGAGATAGACTAGCGGGGGAGAACACCGGGGAGCTGTTTTTT. Full variable domain (missing parts from reference TRBV3-1 and TRBJ2-2): DTAVSQTPKYLVTQMGNDKSIKCEQNLGHDTMYWYKQDSKKFLKIMFSYNNKELIINETVPNRFSPKSPDKAHLNLHINSLELGDSAVYFCASRDRLAGENTGELFFGEGSRLTVL.

The chain employs TRBV18 and TRBJ2-3, with D unresolved. The germline CDR1 and CDR2 sequences are KGHSH and LQKENI. V was trimmed by 2 bases and J by 3 bases, leaving 6 bases between them. The CDR3 has 13 residues. CDR3 sequence (DNA): TGTGCCAGCTCACCAGTGGGGACAGATACGCAGTATTTT. It translates to CASSPVGTDTQYF.

This clonotype was picked up many times. The chain employs TRBV7-2 and TRBJ2-2; the D gene could be TRBD1 or TRBD2 (5 bases each). The V gene lost 6 bases and the J gene lost 1 base, with 9 bases spanning the gap. This CDR3 comprises 14 residues. The germline V gene encodes CDR1 SGHTA and CDR2 FQGNSA. The CDR3 DNA is TGTGCCAGCAGGGGGACGGGGAACACCGGGGAGCTGTTTTTT. Amino acid sequence: CASRGTGNTGELFF.

This clonotype has more than one count but fewer than ten. This CDR3 is CASSLDQGTGELFF. DNA of the CDR3: TGTGCCAGCAGCTTAGATCAGGGCACCGGGGAGCTGTTTTTT. The chain couples TRBV11-3 to TRBJ2-2, with a tentative D call TRBD1 (5 bases). The CDR3 is 14 amino acids. The germline CDR1 and CDR2 sequences are SGHNT and YENEEA. Trimming cost V 0 bases and J 4 bases, with 6 bases left between them.

This clonotype was seen more than once but under ten times. The CDR3 protein is CASRFQGALRNYGYTF. In DNA, the CDR3 is TGTGCCAGCAGATTCCAGGGCGCTTTACGAAACTATGGCTACACCTTC. This rearrangement joins TRBV7-9 to TRBJ1-2; possible D gene TRBD1, 5 bases. Germline lookup yields CDR1 SEHNR and CDR2 FQNEAQ (reference sequence). The CDR3 has 16 amino acids. The V gene lost 6 bases and the J gene lost 2 bases, with 19 bases spanning the gap.